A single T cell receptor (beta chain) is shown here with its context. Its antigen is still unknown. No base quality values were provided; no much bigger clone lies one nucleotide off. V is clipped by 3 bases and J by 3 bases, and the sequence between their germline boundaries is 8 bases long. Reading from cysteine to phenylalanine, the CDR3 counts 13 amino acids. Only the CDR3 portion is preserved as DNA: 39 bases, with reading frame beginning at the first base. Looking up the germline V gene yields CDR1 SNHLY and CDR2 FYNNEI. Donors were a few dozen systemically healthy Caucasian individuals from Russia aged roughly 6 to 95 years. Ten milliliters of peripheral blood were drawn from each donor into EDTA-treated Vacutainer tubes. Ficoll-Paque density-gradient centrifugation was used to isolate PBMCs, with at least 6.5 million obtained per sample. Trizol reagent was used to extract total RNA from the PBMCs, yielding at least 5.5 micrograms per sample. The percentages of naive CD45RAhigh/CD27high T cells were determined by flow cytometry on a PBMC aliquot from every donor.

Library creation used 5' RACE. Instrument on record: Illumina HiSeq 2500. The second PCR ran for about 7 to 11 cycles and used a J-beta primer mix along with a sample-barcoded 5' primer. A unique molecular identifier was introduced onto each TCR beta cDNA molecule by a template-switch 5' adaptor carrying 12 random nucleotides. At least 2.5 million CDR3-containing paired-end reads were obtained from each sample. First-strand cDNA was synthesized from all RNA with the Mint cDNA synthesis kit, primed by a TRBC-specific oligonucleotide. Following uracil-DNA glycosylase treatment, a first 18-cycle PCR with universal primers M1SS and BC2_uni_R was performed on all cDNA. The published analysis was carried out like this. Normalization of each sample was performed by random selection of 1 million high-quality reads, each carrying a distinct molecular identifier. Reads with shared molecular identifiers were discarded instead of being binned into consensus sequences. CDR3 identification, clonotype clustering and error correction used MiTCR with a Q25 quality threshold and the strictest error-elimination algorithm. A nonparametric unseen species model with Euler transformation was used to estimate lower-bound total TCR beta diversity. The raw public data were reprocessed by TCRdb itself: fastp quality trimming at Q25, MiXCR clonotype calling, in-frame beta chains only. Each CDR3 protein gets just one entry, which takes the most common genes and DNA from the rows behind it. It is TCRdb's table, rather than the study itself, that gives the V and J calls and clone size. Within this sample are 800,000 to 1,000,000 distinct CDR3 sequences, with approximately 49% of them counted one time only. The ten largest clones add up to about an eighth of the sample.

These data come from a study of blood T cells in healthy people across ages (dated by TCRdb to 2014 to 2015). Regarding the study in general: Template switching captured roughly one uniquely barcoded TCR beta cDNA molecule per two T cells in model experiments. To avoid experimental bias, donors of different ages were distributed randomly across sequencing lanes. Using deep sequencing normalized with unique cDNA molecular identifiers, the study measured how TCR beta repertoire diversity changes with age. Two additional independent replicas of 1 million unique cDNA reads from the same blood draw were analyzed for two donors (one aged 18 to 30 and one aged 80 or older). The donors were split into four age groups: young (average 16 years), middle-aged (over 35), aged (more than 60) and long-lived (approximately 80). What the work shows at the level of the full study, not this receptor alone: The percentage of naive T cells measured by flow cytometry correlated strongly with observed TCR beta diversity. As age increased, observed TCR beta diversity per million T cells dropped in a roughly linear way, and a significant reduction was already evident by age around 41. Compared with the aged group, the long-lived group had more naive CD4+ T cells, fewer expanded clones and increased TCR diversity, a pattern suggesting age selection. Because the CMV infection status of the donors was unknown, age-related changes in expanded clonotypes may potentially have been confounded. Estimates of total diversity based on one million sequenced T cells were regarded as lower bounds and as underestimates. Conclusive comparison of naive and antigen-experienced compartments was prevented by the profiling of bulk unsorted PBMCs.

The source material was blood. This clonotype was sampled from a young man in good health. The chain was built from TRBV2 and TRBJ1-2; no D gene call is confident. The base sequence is TGTGCCAGCAGTGAGAGACTGTACTATGGCTACACCTTC. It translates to CASSERLYYGYTF.